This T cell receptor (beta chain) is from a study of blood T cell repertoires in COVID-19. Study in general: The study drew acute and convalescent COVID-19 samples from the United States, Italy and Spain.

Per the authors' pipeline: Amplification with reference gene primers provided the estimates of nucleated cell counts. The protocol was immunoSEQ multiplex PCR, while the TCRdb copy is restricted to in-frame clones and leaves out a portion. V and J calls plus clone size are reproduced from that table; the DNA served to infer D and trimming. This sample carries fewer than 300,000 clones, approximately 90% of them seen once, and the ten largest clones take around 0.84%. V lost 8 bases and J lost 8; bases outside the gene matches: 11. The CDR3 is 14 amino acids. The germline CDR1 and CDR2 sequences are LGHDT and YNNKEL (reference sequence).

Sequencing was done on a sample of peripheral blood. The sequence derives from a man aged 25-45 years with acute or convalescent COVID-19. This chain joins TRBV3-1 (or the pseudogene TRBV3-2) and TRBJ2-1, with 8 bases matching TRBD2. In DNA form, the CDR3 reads TGTGCCAGCCGGGGTTCGGGAGGGCCCTATGAGCAGTTCTTC. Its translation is CASRGSGGPYEQFF.